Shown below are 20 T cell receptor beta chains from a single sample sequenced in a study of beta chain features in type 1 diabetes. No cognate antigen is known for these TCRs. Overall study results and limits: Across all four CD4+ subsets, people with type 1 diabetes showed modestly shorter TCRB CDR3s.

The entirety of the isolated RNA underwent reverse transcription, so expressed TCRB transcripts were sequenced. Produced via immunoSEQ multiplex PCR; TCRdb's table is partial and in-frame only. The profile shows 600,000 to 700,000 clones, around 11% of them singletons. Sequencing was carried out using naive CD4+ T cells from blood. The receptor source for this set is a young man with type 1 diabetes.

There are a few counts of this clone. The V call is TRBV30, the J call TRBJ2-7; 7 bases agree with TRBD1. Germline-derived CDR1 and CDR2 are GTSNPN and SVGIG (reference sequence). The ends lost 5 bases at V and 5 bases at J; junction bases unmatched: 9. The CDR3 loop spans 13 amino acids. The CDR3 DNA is TGTGCCTGGGCCTATACAGGGGACCACGAGCAGTACTTC. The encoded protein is CAWAYTGDHEQYF.

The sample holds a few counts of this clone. CDR3 protein: CASRDREALPGANVLTF. The CDR3 DNA reads TGTGCCAGTAGGGACAGGGAAGCTCTTCCTGGGGCCAACGTCCTGACTTTC. J is TRBJ2-6 and V is TRBV19; 8 bases are a match to TRBD1. Trimming removed 6 bases from V and 2 bases from J; junction bases left unmatched: 9. The CDR3 length is 17 residues. In germline, CDR1 is LNHDA, CDR2 SQIVND (reference sequence).

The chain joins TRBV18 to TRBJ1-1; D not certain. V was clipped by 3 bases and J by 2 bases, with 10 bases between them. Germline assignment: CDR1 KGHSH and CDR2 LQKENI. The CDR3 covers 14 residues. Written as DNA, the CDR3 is TGTGCCAGCTCACCGAGGACGGTCAACACTGAAGCTTTCTTT. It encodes CASSPRTVNTEAFF.

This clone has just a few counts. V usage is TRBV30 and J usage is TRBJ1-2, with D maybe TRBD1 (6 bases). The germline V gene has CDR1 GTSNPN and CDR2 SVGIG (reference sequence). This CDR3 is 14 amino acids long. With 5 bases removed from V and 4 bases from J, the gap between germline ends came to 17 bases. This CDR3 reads CAWSRGGRSYGYTF. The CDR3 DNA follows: TGTGCCTGGTCCCGAGGGGGAAGGAGCTATGGCTACACCTTC.

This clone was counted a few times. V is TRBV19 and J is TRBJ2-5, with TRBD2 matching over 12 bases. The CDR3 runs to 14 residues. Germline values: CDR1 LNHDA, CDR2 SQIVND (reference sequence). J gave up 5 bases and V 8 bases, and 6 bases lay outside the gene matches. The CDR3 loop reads CASRTSGARETQYF. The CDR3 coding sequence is TGTGCCAGTCGGACTAGCGGGGCCCGGGAGACCCAGTACTTC.

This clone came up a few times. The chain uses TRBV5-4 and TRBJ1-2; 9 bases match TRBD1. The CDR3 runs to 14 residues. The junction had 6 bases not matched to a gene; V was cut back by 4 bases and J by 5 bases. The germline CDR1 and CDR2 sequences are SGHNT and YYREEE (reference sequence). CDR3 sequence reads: CASSQGQGPYGYTF. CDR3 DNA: TGTGCCAGCAGCCAAGGACAGGGGCCTTATGGCTACACCTTC.

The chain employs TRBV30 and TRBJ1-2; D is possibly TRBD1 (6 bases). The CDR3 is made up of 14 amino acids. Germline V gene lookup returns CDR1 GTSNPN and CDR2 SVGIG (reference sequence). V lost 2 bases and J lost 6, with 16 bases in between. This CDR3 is CAWSRDKAINGYTF. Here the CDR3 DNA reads TGTGCCTGGAGTAGGGACAAGGCGATCAATGGCTACACCTTC.

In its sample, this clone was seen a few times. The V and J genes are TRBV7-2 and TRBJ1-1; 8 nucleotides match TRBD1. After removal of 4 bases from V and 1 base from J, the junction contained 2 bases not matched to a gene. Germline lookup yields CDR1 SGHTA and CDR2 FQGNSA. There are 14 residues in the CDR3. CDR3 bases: TGTGCCAGCAGCTCTGGACAGGGGAACACTGAAGCTTTCTTT. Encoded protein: CASSSGQGNTEAFF.

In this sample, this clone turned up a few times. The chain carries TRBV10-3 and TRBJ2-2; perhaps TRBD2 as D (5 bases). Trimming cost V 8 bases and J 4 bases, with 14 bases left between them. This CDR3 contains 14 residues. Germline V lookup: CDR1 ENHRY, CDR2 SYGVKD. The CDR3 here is CAIGGGWSTGELFF. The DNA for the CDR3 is TGTGCCATCGGAGGCGGGTGGAGCACCGGGGAGCTGTTTTTT.

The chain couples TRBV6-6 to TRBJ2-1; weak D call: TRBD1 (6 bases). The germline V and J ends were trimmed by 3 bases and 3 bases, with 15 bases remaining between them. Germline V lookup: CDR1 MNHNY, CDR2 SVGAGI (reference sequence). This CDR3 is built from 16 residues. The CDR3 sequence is CASSYTPTGNYNEQFF. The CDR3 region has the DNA TGTGCCAGCAGTTATACTCCTACAGGGAACTACAATGAGCAGTTCTTC.

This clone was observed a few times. CDR3 sequence (DNA): TGTGCCATCAGTGAGTTAGTGAGCGGGGGTAGACGAGAGCAGTTCTTC. Protein sequence: CAISELVSGGRREQFF. The chain uses TRBV10-3 and TRBJ2-1; 8 nucleotides align to TRBD2. V was clipped by 1 base and J by 10 bases; unmatched bases: 12. The CDR3 is 16 amino acids. Germline V CDR1 and CDR2: ENHRY, SYGVKD.

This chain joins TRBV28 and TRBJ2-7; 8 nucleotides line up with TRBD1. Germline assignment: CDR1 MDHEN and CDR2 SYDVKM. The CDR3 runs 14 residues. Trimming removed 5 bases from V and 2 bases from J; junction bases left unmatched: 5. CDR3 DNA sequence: TGTGCCAGCAGTAACCGACAGGGGACCTACGAGCAGTACTTC. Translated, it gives CASSNRQGTYEQYF.

The CDR3 loop reads CASSTYRGTSYNEQFF. CDR3 nucleotide sequence: TGTGCCAGCTCAACGTACAGGGGGACATCCTACAATGAGCAGTTCTTC. The chain couples TRBV18 to TRBJ2-1; TRBD1 matches at 8 bases. Trimming cost V 5 bases and J 1 base; bases outside gene matches: 7. The CDR3 runs to 16 residues. Looked up from germline, CDR1 is KGHSH and CDR2 is LQKENI.

DNA of the CDR3: TGTGCCAGTAGTATCGCCGGGACTAGCGGACACAATGAGCAGTTCTTC. As protein: CASSIAGTSGHNEQFF. The rearrangement links TRBV19 to TRBJ2-1; TRBD2 matches at 11 bases. CDR1 is LNHDA, CDR2 SQIVND, per germline (reference sequence). This CDR3 is built from 16 residues. The junction had 6 bases not matched to a gene; V was cut back by 3 bases and J by 5 bases. Full variable domain (rest looked up from reference TRBV19 and TRBJ2-1): DGGITQSPKYLFRKEGQNVTLSCEQNLNHDAMYWYRQDPGQGLRLIYYSQIVNDFQKGDIAEGYSVSREKKESFPLTVTSAQKNPTAFYLCASSIAGTSGHNEQFFGPGTRLTVL.

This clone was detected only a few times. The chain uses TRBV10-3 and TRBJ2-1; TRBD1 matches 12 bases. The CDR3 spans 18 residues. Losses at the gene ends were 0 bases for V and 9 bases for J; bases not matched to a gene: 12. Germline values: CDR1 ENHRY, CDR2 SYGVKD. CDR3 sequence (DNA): TGTGCCATCAGTGAGTCCGGGACAGGGGGCGCGAGCGGCGGTGAGCAGTTCTTC. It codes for CAISESGTGGASGGEQFF.

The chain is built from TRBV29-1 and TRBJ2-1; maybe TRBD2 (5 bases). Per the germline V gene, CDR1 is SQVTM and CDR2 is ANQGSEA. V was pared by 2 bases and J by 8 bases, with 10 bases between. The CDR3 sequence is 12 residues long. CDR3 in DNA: TGCAGCGTTGAAAGACCGAGGGATGAGCAGTTCTTC. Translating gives CSVERPRDEQFF.

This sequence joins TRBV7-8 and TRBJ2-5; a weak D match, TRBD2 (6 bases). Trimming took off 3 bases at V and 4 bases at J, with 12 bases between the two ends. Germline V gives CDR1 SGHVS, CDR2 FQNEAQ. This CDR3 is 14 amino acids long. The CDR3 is CASSLTRIGETQYF. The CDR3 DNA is TGTGCCAGCAGCTTGACTAGAATTGGAGAGACCCAGTACTTC.

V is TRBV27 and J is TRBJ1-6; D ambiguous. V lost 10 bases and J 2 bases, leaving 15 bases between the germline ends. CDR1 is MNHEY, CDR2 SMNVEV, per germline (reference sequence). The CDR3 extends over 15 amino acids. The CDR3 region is CATKRTETYNSPLHF. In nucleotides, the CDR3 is TGTGCCACTAAACGGACGGAGACCTATAATTCACCCCTCCACTTT.

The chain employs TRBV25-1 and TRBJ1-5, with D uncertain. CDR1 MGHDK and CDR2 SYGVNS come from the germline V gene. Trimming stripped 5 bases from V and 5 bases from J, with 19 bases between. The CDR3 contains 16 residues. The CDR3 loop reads CASSPNRASGDQPQHF. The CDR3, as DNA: TGTGCCAGCAGTCCTAATAGGGCCTCGGGCGATCAGCCCCAGCATTTT.

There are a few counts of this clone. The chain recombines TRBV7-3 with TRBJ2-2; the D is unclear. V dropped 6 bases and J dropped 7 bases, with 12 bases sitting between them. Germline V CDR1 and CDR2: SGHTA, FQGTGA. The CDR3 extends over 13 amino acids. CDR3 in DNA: TGTGCCAGCAGACGGACGCAGGACGGGGAGCTGTTTTTT. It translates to CASRRTQDGELFF. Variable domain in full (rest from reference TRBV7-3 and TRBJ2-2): GAGVSQTPSNKVTEKGKYVELRCDPISGHTALYWYRQSLGQGPEFLIYFQGTGAADDSGLPNDRFFAVRPEGSVSTLKIQRTERGDSAVYLCASRRTQDGELFFGEGSRLTVL.